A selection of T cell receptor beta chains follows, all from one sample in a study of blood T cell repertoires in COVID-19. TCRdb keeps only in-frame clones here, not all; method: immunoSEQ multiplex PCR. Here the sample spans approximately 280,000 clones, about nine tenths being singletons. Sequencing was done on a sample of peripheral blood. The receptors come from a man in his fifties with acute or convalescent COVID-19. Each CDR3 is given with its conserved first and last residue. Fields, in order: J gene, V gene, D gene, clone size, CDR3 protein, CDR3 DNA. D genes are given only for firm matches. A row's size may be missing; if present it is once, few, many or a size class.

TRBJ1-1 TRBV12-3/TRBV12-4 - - CASSQRDEAFF TGTGCCAGCAGTCAGAGGGATGAAGCTTTCTTT
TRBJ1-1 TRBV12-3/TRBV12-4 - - CASRYTQFPEAFF TGTGCCAGCAGGTATACACAGTTCCCTGAAGCTTTCTTT
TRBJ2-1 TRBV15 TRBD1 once CATSLYRGRLGEQFF TGTGCCACCAGCTTATACAGGGGGCGACTCGGTGAGCAGTTCTTC
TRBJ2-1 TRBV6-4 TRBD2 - CASSDSSSGGSEQFF TGTGCCAGCAGTGACTCGTCTAGCGGGGGATCGGAGCAGTTCTTC
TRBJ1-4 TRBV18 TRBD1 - CASSSQGAEDEKLFF TGTGCCAGCTCATCCCAGGGGGCGGAAGATGAAAAACTGTTTTTT
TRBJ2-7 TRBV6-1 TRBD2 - CASSENVGGREQYF TGTGCCAGCAGTGAAAATGTGGGGGGGAGGGAGCAGTACTTC
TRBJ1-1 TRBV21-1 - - CASSKAPTGPTEAFF TGTGCCAGCAGCAAAGCCCCGACAGGGCCCACTGAAGCTTTCTTT
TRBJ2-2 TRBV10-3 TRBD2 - CAIREGLYTGELFF TGTGCCATCCGGGAGGGGCTCTACACCGGGGAGCTGTTTTTT
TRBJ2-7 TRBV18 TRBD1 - CASSPRGQMVVYEQYF TGTGCCAGCTCACCTCGGGGACAGATGGTAGTCTACGAGCAGTACTTC
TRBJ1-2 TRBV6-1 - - CASSERPQGNYGYTF TGTGCCAGCAGTGAGAGACCCCAGGGTAACTATGGCTACACCTTC
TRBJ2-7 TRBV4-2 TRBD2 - CASSQDGRSGERYEQYF TGTGCCAGCAGCCAAGATGGTAGGAGCGGGGAGAGGTACGAGCAGTACTTC
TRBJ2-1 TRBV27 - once CASSNRGNNEQFF TGTGCCAGCAGTAACCGGGGTAACAATGAGCAGTTCTTC
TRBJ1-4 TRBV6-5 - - CASSPGNEKLFF TGTGCCAGCAGTCCGGGGAATGAAAAACTGTTTTTT
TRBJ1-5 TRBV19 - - CASSMGRDNQPQHF TGTGCCAGTAGTATGGGGCGGGACAATCAGCCCCAGCATTTT
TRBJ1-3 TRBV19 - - CASSISGSFSGNTIYF TGTGCCAGTAGTATCTCAGGGTCCTTCTCTGGAAACACCATATATTTT
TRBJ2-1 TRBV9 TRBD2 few CASSVGGGAREQFF TGTGCCAGCAGCGTAGGCGGGGGGGCCAGGGAGCAGTTCTTC
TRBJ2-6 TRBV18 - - CASSTTGFGANVLTF TGTGCCAGCTCAACTACAGGTTTTGGGGCCAACGTCCTGACTTTC
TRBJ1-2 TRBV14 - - CASSQVRRVTYGYTF TGTGCCAGCAGCCAAGTTAGGAGGGTTACCTATGGCTACACCTTC
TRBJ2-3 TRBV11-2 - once CASSLAGNRGGQYF TGTGCCAGCAGCTTAGCAGGGAATCGAGGGGGGCAGTATTTT
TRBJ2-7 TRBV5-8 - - CASSLSGDRGYEQYF TGTGCCAGCAGCTTATCGGGAGACAGAGGCTACGAGCAGTACTTC
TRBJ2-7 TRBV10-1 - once CASSSHYEQYF TGCGCCAGCAGTAGCCACTACGAGCAGTACTTC
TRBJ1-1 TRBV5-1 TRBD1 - CASSLDRGKDTEAFF TGCGCCAGCAGCTTGGACAGGGGCAAGGACACTGAAGCTTTCTTT
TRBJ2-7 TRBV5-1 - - CASSLMMDREQYF TGCGCCAGCAGCCTCATGATGGACAGAGAGCAGTACTTC
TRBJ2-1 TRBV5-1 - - CASSLEAGAANEQFF TGCGCCAGCAGCTTGGAGGCGGGGGCGGCCAATGAGCAGTTCTTC
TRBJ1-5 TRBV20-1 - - CSASFGGSQPQHF TGCAGTGCTAGTTTCGGGGGGAGTCAGCCCCAGCATTTT
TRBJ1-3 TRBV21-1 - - CASSKALGGTYSGNTIYF TGTGCCAGCAGCAAAGCGCTAGGAGGGACCTACTCTGGAAACACCATATATTTT
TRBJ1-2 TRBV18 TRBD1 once CASSMGQGPPYGYTF TGTGCCAGCTCAATGGGACAGGGGCCCCCCTATGGCTACACCTTC
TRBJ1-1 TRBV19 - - CASSVGLAPEAFF TGTGCCAGTAGTGTAGGGCTTGCCCCTGAAGCTTTCTTT
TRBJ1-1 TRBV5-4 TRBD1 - CASSPTGGETEAFF TGTGCCAGCAGCCCGACAGGGGGGGAAACTGAAGCTTTCTTT
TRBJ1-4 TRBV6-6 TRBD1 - CASSYVGTGAEKLFF TGTGCCAGCAGTTACGTGGGCACAGGGGCTGAAAAACTGTTTTTT
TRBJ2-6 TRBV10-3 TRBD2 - CATSLGLGDSGANVLTF TGTGCCACGAGTTTGGGACTAGGGGACTCTGGGGCCAACGTCCTGACTTTC
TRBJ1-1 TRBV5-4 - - CASSLQPESTEAFF TGTGCCAGCAGCTTACAGCCAGAGAGCACTGAAGCTTTCTTT
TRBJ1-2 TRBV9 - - CASSVGPTGGYTF TGTGCCAGCAGCGTAGGACCCACAGGGGGCTACACCTTC
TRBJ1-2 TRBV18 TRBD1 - CASSLGQGDYGYTF TGTGCCAGCTCCCTCGGACAGGGTGACTATGGCTACACCTTC
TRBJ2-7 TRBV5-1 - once CASSPGHSGSYEQYF TGCGCCAGCAGCCCAGGACATTCTGGCTCCTACGAGCAGTACTTC
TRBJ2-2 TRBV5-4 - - CASSVGGRSAGELFF TGTGCCAGCAGCGTGGGGGGCCGCTCGGCTGGGGAGCTGTTTTTT
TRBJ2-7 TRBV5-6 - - CASSLAYSYEQYF TGTGCCAGCAGCTTGGCTTACTCCTACGAGCAGTACTTC
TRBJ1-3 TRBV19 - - CASLRSNTIYF TGTGCCAGTCTAAGATCGAACACCATATATTTT